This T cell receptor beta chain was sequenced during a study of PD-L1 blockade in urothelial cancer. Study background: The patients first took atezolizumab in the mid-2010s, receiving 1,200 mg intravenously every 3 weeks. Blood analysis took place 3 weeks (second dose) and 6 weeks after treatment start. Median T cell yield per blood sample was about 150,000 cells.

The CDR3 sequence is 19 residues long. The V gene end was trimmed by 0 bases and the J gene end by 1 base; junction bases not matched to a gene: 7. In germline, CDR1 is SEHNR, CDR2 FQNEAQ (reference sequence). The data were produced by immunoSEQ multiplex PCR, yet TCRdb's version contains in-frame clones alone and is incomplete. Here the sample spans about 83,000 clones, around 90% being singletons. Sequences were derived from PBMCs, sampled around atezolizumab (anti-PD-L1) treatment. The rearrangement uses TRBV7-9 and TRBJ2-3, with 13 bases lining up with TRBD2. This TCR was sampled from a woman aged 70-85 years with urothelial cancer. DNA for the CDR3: TGTGCCAGCAGCTTAGCCTTATCAGGACTAGCGGGGGGCACAGATACGCAGTATTTT. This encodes CASSLALSGLAGGTDTQYF.